This T cell receptor beta chain stems from a study of cytomegalovirus exposure and HLA in healthy donors. Germline trimming cut 4 bases from V and 6 bases from J; bases unmatched to any gene: 6. Germline V gene lookup returns CDR1 SEHNR and CDR2 FQNEAQ (reference sequence). CDR3 length equals 15 residues. Overall study results and limits: In a later analysis, most CMV-associated TCR beta chains appeared HLA-restricted. High specificity and sensitivity for cytomegalovirus status were reported for the classifier.

In its sample, this clone was seen once. Its antigen is unidentified. Primers included in the PCR were 60 Vbeta and 13 Jbeta primers. Profiled with immunoSEQ multiplex PCR; TCRdb holds only in-frame clones, not every one. The data show roughly 100,000 clones, around 60% seen once. The sequenced material came from PBMCs. The clonotype was recovered from a woman aged 45-65 years in good health and CMV-seronegative. The chain joins TRBV7-9 to TRBJ2-2, with TRBD1 identical over 9 bases. CDR3 protein: CASSSIQGAPGELFF. CDR3 nucleotide sequence: TGTGCCAGCAGCTCAATACAGGGGGCGCCCGGGGAGCTGTTTTTT.